Below, one T cell receptor (beta chain) is given with its context. The antigen is undetermined. The treatment: roughly nine-day PBMC culture with coronavirus spike peptide pools or control peptides (ViraFEST assay). Cultures used over 1.5 million PBMCs per well, roughly 9.6 IU/ml IL-2 and about 10 ug/ml peptides. Researchers used the Oncomine TCR Beta short-read assay to sequence DNA from cultured CD4+ T cells. TCRdb used MiXCR to reprocess the PCR reads, holding one entry per CDR3 protein. The table records some 10,000 distinct CDR3 sequences, 50% to 80% of them present only once. V dropped 3 bases and J dropped 4 bases, with 15 bases sitting between them. Germline CDR1 LGHNA, CDR2 YSLEER. This CDR3 has 15 residues. This sample was taken from a study of vaccination and CD4 T cells after COVID-19. Study context: Stimulation used overlapping spike peptides from SARS-CoV-2, HCoV-NL63, HCoV-OC43 and HCoV-229E. Study-wide findings and caveats: For convalescent patients, 304 of the 307 vaccine-specific clones analyzed were classified as spike mono-reactive. Within the convalescent patients, a median about 89% of the SARS-CoV-2-reactive clones were ones that appeared only post-vaccination.

Sequenced sample: CD4+ T cells from blood, cultured in vitro. This TCR derives from a human donor who had recovered from COVID-19. The chain uses TRBV4-3 and TRBJ1-1; a weak D match, TRBD1 (5 bases). CDR3 bases: TGCGCCAGCAGCCATCTGGGGGGTCGGAGCACTGAAGCTTTCTTT. This translates into CASSHLGGRSTEAFF.